This TCR beta chain comes out of a study of early T cells in non-severe SARS-CoV-2 infection. The TCR library protocol attached unique molecular identifiers to the individual cDNA molecules. TCRdb reprocessed the 5' RACE reads via MiXCR and lists one record per CDR3 protein. Among 85,000 to 95,000 distinct CDR3 sequences listed, roughly 14% were seen once. The V and J ends lost 0 bases and 5 bases respectively, with 15 bases between them. There are 16 residues in the CDR3. Germline V gives CDR1 LGHNA, CDR2 YNFKEQ. This clonotype was counted a few times. The material sequenced was whole blood. The chain is built from TRBV4-2 and TRBJ2-3; possibly TRBD1 or TRBD2 for D (5 bases each). This sequence was found in an adult who was a healthcare worker with PCR-confirmed SARS-CoV-2 infection or an uninfected control (not recorded which). CDR3 DNA: TGTGCCAGCAGCCAAGATAACGGGGCACGCCTAGATACGCAGTATTTT. Its translation is CASSQDNGARLDTQYF.